This is a list of T cell receptor beta chains from one sample in a study of blood T cell repertoires in COVID-19. Clones were read by immunoSEQ multiplex PCR, and TCRdb kept only the in-frame ones, dropping some. Found here are about 180,000 clones, around 80% of them singletons; the top ten hold about an eighth. The sample was PBMCs or T cells enriched from blood (not recorded which). The receptors here all came from a man between 60 and 75 years old who had been exposed to COVID-19. Both conserved end residues are trimmed from each CDR3. The order of the fields is J gene, V gene, CDR3 protein.

TRBJ1-5 | TRBV27 | ASSLPRDRVSVRGQPQH
TRBJ1-2 | TRBV5-5 | ASSLGGQNYGYT
TRBJ2-7 | TRBV29-1 | SFREGPYEQY
TRBJ1-6 | TRBV3-1/TRBV3-2 | ASSDRHPAGGLDYNSPLH
TRBJ2-3 | TRBV4-3 | ASSPMGTSDTDTQY
TRBJ1-3 | TRBV30 | AWRGPREISGNTIY
TRBJ2-7 | TRBV19 | ASSHSQDRLYEQY
TRBJ2-1 | TRBV15 | ATSRDLAGRTEQF
TRBJ2-5 | TRBV2 | ASRRRTGTVQETQY
TRBJ2-5 | TRBV27 | ASSAVQGALKETQY
TRBJ2-7 | TRBV18 | ASSPQRLAGREQY
TRBJ2-1 | TRBV28 | ASPPRRGNEQF
TRBJ2-1 | TRBV4-1 | ASSQEMASGDYNEQF
TRBJ2-1 | TRBV27 | ASSWLVTKGQGAGEQF
TRBJ2-2 | TRBV7-9 | ASSSRQSTNTGELF
TRBJ1-1 | TRBV18 | ASSPQIDLNTEAF
TRBJ1-4 | TRBV4-1 | ASSQDGQAGGKLF
TRBJ2-3 | TRBV25-1 | ASGLLAEWGTDTQY
TRBJ2-7 | TRBV7-3 | ASSFAGTRHPYEQY
TRBJ1-2 | TRBV30 | AWTQGFYGYT
TRBJ1-1 | TRBV30 | AWIPGGALVTEAF
TRBJ2-6 | TRBV27 | ASSHSGQGGANVLT
TRBJ2-1 | TRBV5-1 | ASSSPTDSGLAAYNEQF
TRBJ1-4 | TRBV5-4 | ASSSQGATNEKLF
TRBJ2-2 | TRBV9 | ASSVQDTGELF
TRBJ2-5 | TRBV4-2 | ASSQDWLAGGETQY
TRBJ2-5 | TRBV5-1 | ASSSRDAAEGTQY
TRBJ1-1 | TRBV5-4 | ASSLGGRTARNTEAF
TRBJ2-3 | TRBV24-1 | ATSDLGAGGGTDTQY
TRBJ1-2 | TRBV24-1 | ATSQGAASYGYT
TRBJ2-3 | TRBV29-1 | SVDPGRATDTQY
TRBJ1-5 | TRBV7-8 | ASSLGQGAGQPQH
TRBJ2-1 | TRBV19 | ASSPIAGGHNEQF
TRBJ2-3 | TRBV4-1 | ASSQDRGVTQY
TRBJ2-7 | TRBV20-1 | SASWTSGGPSYEQY
TRBJ1-5 | TRBV3-1/TRBV3-2 | ASSQGDRRQPQH
TRBJ2-5 | TRBV28 | ASSPLTSGRGETQY
TRBJ2-2 | TRBV10-3 | AISEDRGTWTGELF
TRBJ2-3 | TRBV19 | ASSIQGQNTDTQY
TRBJ2-2 | TRBV7-9 | ASSLVATHTGELF
TRBJ2-7 | TRBV7-8 | ASSPPGLAGHEQY
TRBJ1-2 | TRBV27 | ASSSGTPQGAYGYT
TRBJ1-2 | TRBV9 | ASSVRRGVDLGYGYT
TRBJ2-1 | TRBV6-2/TRBV6-3 | ASSPHYNEQF
TRBJ2-1 | TRBV28 | ASSLPTSRNEQF
TRBJ1-1 | TRBV29-1 | SVASGTGRGAF
TRBJ1-4 | TRBV19 | ASSRSQGEKLF
TRBJ2-7 | TRBV27 | ASSLTGGGPYEQY
TRBJ2-1 | TRBV7-2 | ASSLLAGGPSNEQF
TRBJ1-5 | TRBV5-6 | ASSRADGTPSNQPQH
TRBJ2-2 | TRBV3-1/TRBV3-2 | ASSLTRPGELF